The next 5 T cell receptor beta chains were all read from a single sample in a study of early T cells in non-severe SARS-CoV-2 infection. Via MiXCR, TCRdb re-called the 5' RACE reads, giving one row per CDR3 protein. In the table there are approximately 69,000 distinct CDR3 sequences, 11% of which are singletons. Sequencing was performed on whole blood, taken at baseline. Receptors were obtained from an adult who was a healthcare worker with PCR-confirmed SARS-CoV-2 infection or an uninfected control (not recorded which).

This clonotype was observed a handful of times. The chain carries TRBV11-2 and TRBJ2-5; 7 nucleotides agree with TRBD1. Trimming at V came to 0 bases and at J to 0 bases, leaving 4 bases not matched to a gene. Germline CDR1 SGHAT, CDR2 FQNNGV. The CDR3 loop spans 16 amino acids. The CDR3 bases are TGTGCCAGCAGCTTAGAGGGGGACAGTTACCAAGAGACCCAGTACTTC. Protein product: CASSLEGDSYQETQYF.

Only a few counts were recorded for this clonotype. This chain joins TRBV12-3 or TRBV12-4 and TRBJ2-5; 12 bases match TRBD2. The CDR3 runs 17 residues. J gave up 4 bases and V 5 bases, and 11 bases lay outside the gene matches. CDR3 amino acids: CASSHPWTSGITETQYF. CDR3 nucleotide sequence: TGTGCCAGCAGTCACCCATGGACTAGCGGGATCACAGAGACCCAGTACTTC.

The rearrangement joins TRBV20-1 to TRBJ2-1; D perhaps matches TRBD2 (5 bases). V lost 6 bases and J lost 10, with 10 bases in between. There are 10 residues in the CDR3. Germline V gene sequence: CDR1 DFQATT, CDR2 SNEGSKA (reference sequence). In DNA, the CDR3 is TGCAGTGCCCGCCGAGGGGAGCAGTTCTTC. This encodes CSARRGEQFF.

This clonotype has at least ten counts. The rearrangement uses TRBV4-1 and TRBJ1-5; D not certain. Germline CDR1 reads MGHRA; CDR2 reads YSYEKL. V lost 0 bases to trimming and J lost 0 bases, with 12 bases between them. CDR3 length equals 17 residues. The CDR3 DNA follows: TGCGCCAGCAGCCAAGAAGTCAGTCCTAATAGCAATCAGCCCCAGCATTTT. It specifies CASSQEVSPNSNQPQHF.

This chain joins TRBV20-1 and TRBJ2-7, with TRBD1 as a possible D gene (5 bases). V was trimmed by 5 bases and J by 5 bases, leaving 13 bases between them. Looked up from germline, CDR1 is DFQATT and CDR2 is SNEGSKA (reference sequence). This CDR3 region has 12 residues. CDR3: CSALRERDEQYF. DNA for the CDR3: TGCAGTGCTCTCAGGGAAAGGGACGAGCAGTACTTC.